One and the same sample provided the 31 T cell receptor beta chains below, sequenced in a study of blood T cell repertoires in COVID-19. Here immunoSEQ multiplex PCR was the method, and the copy in TCRdb shows in-frame clones only, minus some. Of 240,000 or so clones in the sample, approximately 86% are singletons; the top ten hold roughly 0.8%. Sample: peripheral blood. The receptors come from a woman aged 25 to 45 with acute or convalescent COVID-19.

V usage is TRBV6-4 and J usage is TRBJ2-1, with 11 bases that match TRBD1. The V segment lost 5 bases and the J segment 4 bases; nucleotides outside the gene matches: 4. CDR1 is MRHNA and CDR2 is SNTAGT in the germline V gene. The length of the CDR3 is 15 residues. CDR3 coding DNA: TGTGCCAGCAGTAGGACAGGGGGCGAGTACAATGAGCAGTTCTTC. Amino acids: CASSRTGGEYNEQFF.

The J gene is TRBJ2-1, the V gene TRBV4-1; TRBD2 aligns across 7 bases. The ends lost 2 bases at V and 0 bases at J; junction bases unmatched: 4. Germline V gives CDR1 MGHRA, CDR2 YSYEKL. This CDR3 region has 16 residues. CDR3 protein: CASSQSSGSSYNEQFF. The CDR3 DNA reads TGCGCCAGCAGCCAATCTAGCGGAAGCTCCTACAATGAGCAGTTCTTC.

The chain carries TRBV25-1 and TRBJ2-3; 8 nucleotides line up with TRBD1. The CDR3 length is 15 residues. Germline CDR1 is MGHDK and CDR2 is SYGVNS. The J segment lost 4 bases and the V segment lost 3 bases, leaving 6 bases of the junction unmatched. The CDR3 DNA reads as TGTGCCAGCAGTGAGCCCAGGGGGCGTCCAGATACGCAGTATTTT. It is translated as CASSEPRGRPDTQYF.

The V call is TRBV12-3 or TRBV12-4, the J call TRBJ2-1; tentative D call: TRBD1 (5 bases). V lost 3 bases, J lost 6 bases, and 9 bases lay in between. The CDR3 totals 13 residues. The CDR3 loop is CASSFSGRNEQFF. Written as DNA, the CDR3 is TGTGCCAGCAGTTTCTCAGGGCGCAATGAGCAGTTCTTC.

The chain recombines TRBV5-1 with TRBJ2-3; TRBD1 aligns across 7 bases. CDR1 SGHRS and CDR2 YFSETQ come from the germline V gene. The V gene end was trimmed by 6 bases and the J gene end by 0 bases; junction bases not matched to a gene: 4. This CDR3 spans 14 amino acids. CDR3 residues: CASTGQTSTDTQYF. The CDR3 DNA sequence: TGCGCCAGCACGGGACAGACTAGCACAGATACGCAGTATTTT.

V is TRBV7-3 and J is TRBJ2-2; D perhaps matches TRBD1 (5 bases). V dropped 2 bases and J dropped 6 bases, with 7 bases sitting between them. In germline, CDR1 is SGHTA, CDR2 FQGTGA. CDR3 size: 13 residues. The CDR3 here is CASSLQGSGELFF. DNA for the CDR3: TGTGCCAGCAGCTTACAGGGATCCGGGGAGCTGTTTTTT.

The J gene is TRBJ2-7, the V gene TRBV6-6, with D perhaps TRBD2 (7 bases). The ends were cut back, 4 bases at V and 7 bases at J, with 17 bases in the middle. Germline V gene sequence: CDR1 MNHNY, CDR2 SVGAGI (reference sequence). The CDR3 contains 14 residues. The CDR3 reads CASSSTGPRGEQYF. The CDR3 DNA reads as TGTGCCAGCAGTTCGACAGGTCCGCGGGGGGAGCAGTACTTC.

The chain employs TRBV2 and TRBJ2-7, with D perhaps matching TRBD2 (6 bases). Germline values: CDR1 SNHLY, CDR2 FYNNEI. V was cut by 4 bases and J by 3 bases, with 13 bases left in between. The CDR3 has 14 amino acids. CDR3 DNA: TGTGCCAGCAGTGGTGCGCTAGCGATCTACGAGCAGTACTTC. Its protein product is CASSGALAIYEQYF.

A few counts support this clone. The V gene is TRBV12-3 or TRBV12-4, the J gene TRBJ1-1; D is unclear. Trimming took 2 bases from V and 7 from J, leaving 11 bases between them. The CDR3 runs to 13 residues. CDR3: CASSLPWANEAFF. CDR3 bases: TGTGCCAGCAGTTTACCCTGGGCCAATGAAGCTTTCTTT.

The chain uses TRBV10-1 and TRBJ1-5; possible D gene TRBD1, 5 bases. Germline assignment: CDR1 WNHNN and CDR2 SYGVQD (reference sequence). The CDR3 loop spans 15 amino acids. Trimming cost V 6 bases and J 0 bases, with 12 bases left between them. CDR3 protein: CASSRQQDSNQPQHF. For the CDR3, the DNA is TGCGCCAGCAGCCGACAGCAGGATAGCAATCAGCCCCAGCATTTT.

The chain couples TRBV3-1 (or the pseudogene TRBV3-2) to TRBJ2-1; 9 nucleotides agree with TRBD1. The CDR3 is 15 residues long. V lost 4 bases, J lost 8 bases, and 9 bases stayed unmatched. Germline CDR1 is LGHDT and CDR2 is YNNKEL (reference sequence). The CDR3: CASSPGQGSWHEQFF. CDR3 nucleotides: TGTGCCAGCAGCCCAGGACAGGGGTCGTGGCATGAGCAGTTCTTC.

The V call is TRBV7-7, the J call TRBJ2-3; TRBD1 agrees at 11 bases. The length of the CDR3 is 14 residues. V was pared by 5 bases and J by 5 bases, with 3 bases of the junction left unmatched. Per the germline V gene, CDR1 is SSHAT and CDR2 is FNYEAQ (reference sequence). CDR3 loop: CASSLDRGQDTQYF. The DNA of the CDR3 is TGTGCCAGCAGCCTGGACAGGGGGCAAGATACGCAGTATTTT.

This sequence joins TRBV4-3 and TRBJ1-1, with TRBD1 matching over 7 bases. CDR1 is LGHNA, CDR2 YSLEER, per germline. There are 17 residues in the CDR3. The V and J ends lost 0 bases and 1 base, in that order; junction bases with no gene match: 8. CDR3 DNA sequence: TGCGCCAGCAGCCAAGATTATTGGGGGACAGAGAACACTGAAGCTTTCTTT. Translating gives CASSQDYWGTENTEAFF.

This clone appeared once. The rearrangement links TRBV2 to TRBJ1-3; 7 bases fit TRBD1. CDR3 length: 17 residues. Germline assignment: CDR1 SNHLY and CDR2 FYNNEI. The trim removed 6 bases at V and 0 bases at J, leaving 11 bases unmatched. This chain's CDR3 is CASSARTGLGSGNTIYF. In nucleotides, the CDR3 is TGTGCCAGCAGCGCCCGGACAGGTTTGGGCTCTGGAAACACCATATATTTT.

The chain carries TRBV19 and TRBJ1-3; D unclear. This CDR3 comprises 16 residues. Trimming stripped 3 bases from V and 1 base from J, with 13 bases between. Looked up from germline, CDR1 is LNHDA and CDR2 is SQIVND (reference sequence). In nucleotides, the CDR3 is TGTGCCAGTAGTATGGGCTGGATTAGATCTGGAAACACCATATATTTT. Encoded protein: CASSMGWIRSGNTIYF.

The chain links TRBV5-6 to TRBJ1-2; 9 positions match TRBD1. The V segment lost 0 bases and the J segment 4 bases; nucleotides outside the gene matches: 7. The CDR3 consists of 16 residues. Germline-derived CDR1 and CDR2 are SGHDT and YYEEEE. CDR3 residues: CASSLASGQGFYGYTF. The CDR3, as DNA: TGTGCCAGCAGCTTGGCCTCGGGACAGGGTTTCTATGGCTACACCTTC.

The V call is TRBV5-1, the J call TRBJ2-1, with D perhaps TRBD2 (6 bases). The CDR3 is 13 residues long. Looked up from germline, CDR1 is SGHRS and CDR2 is YFSETQ. The V end lost 7 bases, the J end lost 0 bases, and 8 bases lay between the germline ends. CDR3 bases: TGCGCCAGCGGACTAAGCTCCTACAATGAGCAGTTCTTC. This sequence encodes CASGLSSYNEQFF.

This clone was seen just once. The V call is TRBV3-1 (or the pseudogene TRBV3-2), the J call TRBJ1-2; tentative D call: TRBD1 (5 bases). V shed 1 base and J shed 4 bases, with 10 bases lying between them. The CDR3 spans 14 residues. CDR1 is LGHDT and CDR2 is YNNKEL in the germline V gene (reference sequence). The CDR3 DNA follows: TGTGCCAGCAGCCAAGGGCTCCAGGGCTATGGCTACACCTTC. This codes for CASSQGLQGYGYTF.

This chain links TRBV27 with TRBJ1-5; a possible D gene is TRBD1 (5 bases). The CDR3 sequence is 16 residues long. CDR1 is MNHEY, CDR2 SMNVEV, per germline (reference sequence). Trimming shortened V by 3 bases and J by 4 bases, and 16 bases separated the two germline ends. CDR3 sequence: CASSFSTPGRNQPQHF. CDR3 DNA sequence: TGTGCCAGCAGTTTTTCCACCCCAGGGAGGAATCAGCCCCAGCATTTT.

This chain joins TRBV18 and TRBJ1-1; TRBD1 aligns across 7 bases. This CDR3 comprises 14 residues. CDR1 and CDR2 (germline): KGHSH, LQKENI. Trimming at V came to 6 bases and at J to 0 bases, leaving 4 bases not matched to a gene. In DNA form, the CDR3 reads TGTGCCAGCTCCCGGGGACAGATGAACACTGAAGCTTTCTTT. It translates to CASSRGQMNTEAFF.

The chain combines TRBV19 with TRBJ2-6, with D maybe TRBD1 (6 bases). The CDR3 is 16 residues long. V was trimmed by 4 bases and J by 1 base, leaving 11 bases between them. Looked up from germline, CDR1 is LNHDA and CDR2 is SQIVND (reference sequence). In DNA, the CDR3 is TGTGCCAGTAGTAAGGACAGTCCTTCTGGGGCCAACGTCCTGACTTTC. This gives the protein CASSKDSPSGANVLTF. The full variable domain, in which reference TRBV19 and TRBJ2-6 provide the parts outside the CDR3, is DGGITQSPKYLFRKEGQNVTLSCEQNLNHDAMYWYRQDPGQGLRLIYYSQIVNDFQKGDIAEGYSVSREKKESFPLTVTSAQKNPTAFYLCASSKDSPSGANVLTFGAGSRLTVL.

Comments on this clone: One end of the junction is discordant with germline, which a read error may explain. CDR3 DNA sequence: TGTGCCTGGAGCCCAGTCGGGTCGAACGCTGAAGCTTTCTTT. The encoded protein is CAWSPVGSNAEAFF. This chain links TRBV30 with TRBJ1-1; no definite D call. Germline lookup yields CDR1 GTSNPN and CDR2 SVGIG (reference sequence). There are 14 residues in the CDR3.

This clone came up a few times. The chain joins TRBV6-5 to TRBJ1-1; possibly TRBD1 for D (6 bases). Germline lookup yields CDR1 MNHEY and CDR2 SVGAGI. This CDR3 has 15 amino acids. Trimming took 7 bases from V and 9 from J, leaving 24 bases between them. The CDR3 loop reads CASTRRGTQREKAFF. CDR3 nucleotide sequence: TGTGCCAGCACCCGAAGGGGGACCCAAAGGGAAAAAGCTTTCTTT.

The rearrangement joins TRBV23-1 to TRBJ1-1; no clear D gene. TRBV23-1 is assigned to the ORF class and has an uncertain function. V was clipped by 3 bases and J by 5 bases, with 16 bases between them. There are 15 residues in the CDR3. The CDR3 is CASSHHGSPGTEAFF. The CDR3 DNA follows: TGCGCCAGCAGTCACCATGGGAGCCCGGGGACTGAAGCTTTCTTT.

This chain connects TRBV19 to TRBJ2-7; 8 nucleotides agree with TRBD2. Germline V lookup: CDR1 LNHDA, CDR2 SQIVND (reference sequence). The CDR3 is 14 residues long. The trim removed 6 bases at V and 3 bases at J, leaving 7 bases unmatched. The CDR3 protein is CASSQAGAGYEQYF. The CDR3 DNA is TGTGCCAGTAGCCAAGCGGGAGCAGGCTACGAGCAGTACTTC.

V is TRBV18 and J is TRBJ2-5; 13 bases are a match to TRBD2. V shed 1 base and J 4 bases; nucleotides not matched to a gene: 0. The CDR3 has 15 residues. The germline V gene has CDR1 KGHSH and CDR2 LQKENI. The CDR3 DNA follows: TGTGCCAGCTCACCACGGACTAGCGGGAGAGAGACCCAGTACTTC. Protein product: CASSPRTSGRETQYF. The full variable domain, its missing parts supplied by reference TRBV18 and TRBJ2-5, is NAGVMQNPRHLVRRRGQEARLRCSPMKGHSHVYWYRQLPEEGLKFMVYLQKENIIDESGMPKERFSAEFPKEGPSILRIQQVVRGDSAAYFCASSPRTSGRETQYFGPGTRLLVL.

The V gene is TRBV6-6, the J gene TRBJ1-5; D is unclear. Germline CDR1 is MNHNY and CDR2 is SVGAGI (reference sequence). CDR3 length: 12 residues. V gave up 6 bases and J gave up 5 bases, with 8 bases separating them. The DNA of the CDR3 is TGTGCCAGCAGCCCCCCGTATCAGCCCCAGCATTTT. Protein sequence: CASSPPYQPQHF.

The chain couples TRBV3-1 (or the pseudogene TRBV3-2) to TRBJ2-5; perhaps TRBD1 as D (6 bases). The germline V gene encodes CDR1 LGHDT and CDR2 YNNKEL (reference sequence). The germline V and J ends were trimmed by 2 bases and 2 bases, with 15 bases remaining between them. The CDR3 has 16 residues. Written as DNA, the CDR3 is TGTGCCAGCAGCCAACAAACAGGGATCCCACAAGAGACCCAGTACTTC. Translation: CASSQQTGIPQETQYF.

The chain recombines TRBV7-6 with TRBJ1-3; TRBD1 matches 7 bases. Germline V CDR1 and CDR2: SGHVS, FNYEAQ. This CDR3 region has 14 residues. V shed 5 bases and J 4 bases; nucleotides not matched to a gene: 5. The CDR3 loop is CASSPGQAGNTIYF. The DNA of the CDR3 is TGTGCCAGCAGCCCTGGACAGGCCGGAAACACCATATATTTT.

A remark on this clone: A read error may account for a junction end that differs from germline. In DNA form, the CDR3 reads TGTGCCAGCAGCTTACCCCCGTGGGACTCCAACGAGCAGTACTTC. It is translated as CASSLPPWDSNEQYF. V is TRBV7-6 and J is TRBJ2-7; the D gene is possibly TRBD2 (6 bases). Per the germline V gene, CDR1 is SGHVS and CDR2 is FNYEAQ. The CDR3 length is 15 residues.

In its sample, this clone was seen a few times. The chain uses TRBV9 and TRBJ2-2; D perhaps matches TRBD2 (6 bases). CDR1 is SGDLS, CDR2 YYNGEE, per germline. Trimming pared 3 bases from V and 5 bases from J, leaving 11 bases between. This CDR3 has 14 amino acids. The CDR3 protein is CASSAGLETGELFF. CDR3 bases: TGTGCCAGCAGCGCGGGACTCGAGACCGGGGAGCTGTTTTTT.